Shown below are 7 T cell receptor beta chains from a single sample sequenced in a study of cytomegalovirus exposure and HLA in healthy donors (dated by TCRdb to between 2016 and 2019). The method behind the library was the immunoSEQ multiplex PCR assay. A mixture of 60 forward primers for TCR Vbeta segments and 13 reverse primers for TCR Jbeta segments was used in the multiplex PCR. TCRdb's version of the immuneACCESS table is confined to in-frame rearrangements and falls short of the full clone set. An unresolved V gene accounts for under half of the shortfall where checked; the remainder is of unknown origin. The sample contains over 70,000 clones, 67% of them found a single time. The ten biggest clones cover about 2.1% of the sample. Sequencing was done on a sample of PBMCs. These receptors were collected from a man aged 25 to 40 in good health and CMV-seronegative.

The rearrangement links TRBV5-4 to TRBJ2-2; TRBD2 matches 7 bases. Germline V gives CDR1 SGHNT, CDR2 YYREEE (reference sequence). This CDR3 region has 16 residues. V lost 4 bases and J lost 1; bases outside the gene matches: 7. This chain's CDR3 is CASSPKTSRNTGELFF. DNA of the CDR3: TGTGCCAGCAGCCCCAAGACTAGCCGGAACACCGGGGAGCTGTTTTTT.

This clone was found a few times. The genes are TRBV29-1 and TRBJ2-2; possible D gene TRBD1, 6 bases. Germline CDR1 SQVTM, CDR2 ANQGSEA. This CDR3 has 15 amino acids. Trimming took 3 bases from V and 2 from J, leaving 13 bases between them. The CDR3 loop reads CSVESGTINTGELFF. The CDR3 DNA reads TGCAGCGTTGAGTCCGGGACAATAAACACCGGGGAGCTGTTTTTT.

This clone has more than one count but fewer than ten. The chain is built from TRBV6-5 and TRBJ2-7, with TRBD2 matching over 11 bases. V was pared by 5 bases and J by 3 bases, with 6 bases of the junction left unmatched. This CDR3 is built from 15 residues. Germline V gene sequence: CDR1 MNHEY, CDR2 SVGAGI. For the CDR3, the DNA is TGTGCCAGCAGTCGACTAGCGGGAAGGTACTACGAGCAGTACTTC. Translated, it gives CASSRLAGRYYEQYF.

This chain uses TRBV5-1 with TRBJ2-5; 7 nucleotides line up with TRBD1. With V trimmed by 0 bases and J by 6 bases, 5 bases remained unmatched. Germline V CDR1 and CDR2: SGHRS, YFSETQ. The CDR3 contains 14 residues. The CDR3, as DNA: TGCGCCAGCAGCTTGGGACAGGGTCTACAGACCCAGTACTTC. Its protein product is CASSLGQGLQTQYF.

The chain is built from TRBV7-3 and TRBJ1-4; maybe TRBD1 (5 bases). The CDR3 totals 15 residues. Trimming took off 0 bases at V and 3 bases at J, with 8 bases between the two ends. Germline lookup yields CDR1 SGHTA and CDR2 FQGTGA. CDR3 amino acids: CASSLTGGANEKLFF. In nucleotides, the CDR3 is TGTGCCAGCAGCTTAACGGGGGGTGCTAATGAAAAACTGTTTTTT.

This clone was found once. V gene TRBV5-1 combines with J gene TRBJ2-2; tentatively, D is TRBD2 (6 bases). The CDR3 is 14 residues long. CDR1 and CDR2 from the germline V gene are SGHRS and YFSETQ. V was cut by 2 bases and J by 6 bases, with 11 bases left in between. CDR3 bases: TGCGCCAGCAGCTTACTAGGAGGGGCCGGGGAGCTGTTTTTT. Amino acids: CASSLLGGAGELFF.

The V call is TRBV15, the J call TRBJ1-1; D may be TRBD1 (6 bases). The V gene's germline CDR1 is LNHNV and CDR2 YYDKDF (reference sequence). The CDR3 sequence is 15 residues long. V gave up 5 bases and J gave up 4 bases, with 17 bases separating them. This chain's CDR3 is CATSEGGRGVTEAFF. CDR3 nucleotide sequence: TGTGCCACCAGCGAGGGGGGGCGCGGGGTCACTGAAGCTTTCTTT. Complete variable domain (other parts from reference TRBV15 and TRBJ1-1): DAMVIQNPRYQVTQFGKPVTLSCSQTLNHNVMYWYQQKSSQAPKLLFHYYDKDFNNEADTPDNFQSRRPNTSFCFLDIRSPGLGDTAMYLCATSEGGRGVTEAFFGQGTRLTVV.